The clone carrying this T cell receptor (beta chain) was counted many times. Its specificity is not known. At one end, the junction sequence differs from germline, possibly due to a read error. The CDR3 is 12 amino acids. CDR1 and CDR2 from the germline V gene are SGDLS and YYNGEE. A quantitative 5'-RACE method, one with molecular barcodes, was used to make TCR beta libraries. TCRdb processed the 5' RACE reads anew with MiXCR; each CDR3 protein has one entry. Among 7,000 to 8,000 distinct CDR3 sequences listed, 2.8% were seen once. The data were obtained in a study of CD8 T cells in ankylosing spondylitis. Study-wide results and limits: Reportedly, significant enrichment of disease-linked clones occurred in matched ankylosing spondylitis synovial fluid. Characteristic, it appeared, of ankylosing spondylitis blood was a TCR beta motif of eight highly homologous variants. A number of the motif variants had already been described in reactive arthritis synovial fluid and blood.

The sequence was obtained from a female donor with ankylosing spondylitis or in good health (not recorded which). The sample consisted of blood, either unsorted or a sorted T cell fraction (not recorded which). The J gene is TRBJ2-1, the V gene TRBV9, with 7 bases aligning to TRBD2. The CDR3 spells CASSNPREASLF. DNA for the CDR3: TGTGCCAGCAGCAACCCCCGGGAGGCCTCTCTCTTC.